This T cell receptor (beta chain) emerged from a study of neurological immune-mediated disorders. The authors produced cDNA by 5'RACE using 10-nucleotide random UMIs. A single run covered 15-18 subjects with over 170 million TCR-beta sequences. Via MiXCR, TCRdb re-called the 5' RACE reads, giving one row per CDR3 protein. The top ten clones hold 16% of a sample with some 30,000 distinct CDR3 sequences, about 21% of them seen once. General study results and limits: Across subjects, no CDR3 amino acid sequence appeared in expanded clones of more than one subject, a finding that suggested private repertoires in all groups.

Healthy controls consisted of blood bank volunteers in Maryland, USA. This clonotype showed up many times. What it binds is unknown. CDR3 length: 18 amino acids. Germline CDR1 reads LGHDT; CDR2 reads YNNKEL (reference sequence). The V gene lost 0 bases and the J gene lost 0 bases, with 17 bases spanning the gap. The chain links TRBV3-1 to TRBJ2-5; possible D gene TRBD1, 6 bases. The receptor was isolated from a woman in her sixties or seventies in good health. The material sequenced was PBMCs. This chain's CDR3 is CASSQERDTVWYQETQYF. CDR3 coding DNA: TGTGCCAGCAGCCAAGAACGGGACACCGTTTGGTACCAAGAGACCCAGTACTTC.